Below are 4 T cell receptor beta chains sequenced from a single sample in a study of blood T cell repertoires in COVID-19. Clones were read by immunoSEQ multiplex PCR, and TCRdb kept only the in-frame ones, dropping some. The sample consists of 290,000 or so clones, roughly four fifths of them appearing once. Sequencing was done on a sample of PBMCs or T cells enriched from blood (not recorded which). These receptor sequences come from a man in his forties who had been exposed to COVID-19.

This chain connects TRBV24-1 to TRBJ2-3; TRBD2 might be the D (5 bases). The CDR3 runs 14 residues. CDR1 is KGHDR, CDR2 SFDVKD, per germline. V was trimmed by 7 bases and J by 2 bases, leaving 12 bases between them. The CDR3 sequence: CATSSPGLTDTQYF. The CDR3 DNA is TGTGCCACCAGCTCCCCCGGACTCACAGATACGCAGTATTTT.

The chain is built from TRBV10-3 and TRBJ2-1; 8 bases map to TRBD2. The germline gives CDR1 ENHRY, CDR2 SYGVKD. V dropped 7 bases and J dropped 6; count of bases not matched to a gene: 11. The CDR3 is made up of 15 amino acids. CDR3 residues: CAITTPGLVSNEQFF. The CDR3 coding sequence is TGTGCCATCACGACGCCGGGACTAGTCTCCAATGAGCAGTTCTTC.

The V and J genes are TRBV3-1 (or the pseudogene TRBV3-2) and TRBJ2-7; the match to TRBD2 covers 10 bases. The J call may not be correct, given that the DNA end is closer to TRBJ2-5. The CDR3 runs to 20 residues. The germline CDR1 and CDR2 sequences are LGHDT and YNNKEL (reference sequence). The CDR3 loop reads CASSQVGAVRWSSGRETQYF. The CDR3 DNA reads TGTGCCAGCAGCCAAGTTGGAGCGGTTAGGTGGTCTAGCGGGAGAGAGACCCAGTACTTC.

This chain links TRBV10-3 with TRBJ2-1; 9 nucleotides line up with TRBD2. With V trimmed by 10 bases and J by 6 bases, 13 bases remained unmatched. The CDR3 length is 15 residues. In germline, CDR1 is ENHRY, CDR2 SYGVKD. In DNA, the CDR3 is TGTGCCACCACGGCGACTAGCGGACTACTCAATGAGCAGTTCTTC. Encoded protein: CATTATSGLLNEQFF.